The source of this T cell receptor (beta chain) is a study of blood T cell repertoires in COVID-19. At the level of the study: Samples representing acute and convalescent COVID-19 were sourced from the United States, Italy and Spain. PBMCs, B-cell-depleted T cells, or T cells were the source of the cDNA or gDNA that made up the material.

Germline values: CDR1 LGHDT, CDR2 YNNKEL (reference sequence). The CDR3 loop spans 14 amino acids. Trimming shortened V by 1 base and J by 1 base, and 7 bases separated the two germline ends. Sequencing used immunoSEQ multiplex PCR; TCRdb keeps in-frame clones, though not all of them. This table has 150,000 to 200,000 clones, roughly 93% appearing once. This sequence was found in a man younger than 35 with acute or convalescent COVID-19. Sequenced sample: peripheral blood. The V gene is TRBV3-1 (or the pseudogene TRBV3-2), the J gene TRBJ1-1; D gene unclear. CDR3 coding DNA: TGTGCCAGCAGCCAAGTGTCAGGGAACACTGAAGCTTTCTTT. This translates into CASSQVSGNTEAFF.